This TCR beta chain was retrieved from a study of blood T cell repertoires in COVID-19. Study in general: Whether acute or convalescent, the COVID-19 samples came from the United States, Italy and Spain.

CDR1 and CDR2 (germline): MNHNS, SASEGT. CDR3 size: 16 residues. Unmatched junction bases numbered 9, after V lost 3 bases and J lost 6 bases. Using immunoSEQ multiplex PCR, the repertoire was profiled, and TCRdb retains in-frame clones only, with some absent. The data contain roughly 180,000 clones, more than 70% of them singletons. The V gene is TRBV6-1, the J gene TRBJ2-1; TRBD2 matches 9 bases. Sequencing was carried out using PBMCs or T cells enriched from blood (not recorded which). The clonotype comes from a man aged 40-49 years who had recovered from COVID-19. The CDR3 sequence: CASSERLAGLVNEQFF. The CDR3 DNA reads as TGTGCCAGCAGTGAGAGGCTAGCGGGATTAGTCAATGAGCAGTTCTTC.